This T cell receptor (beta chain) was found in a study of patients and donors after allogeneic stem cell transplantation (dated by TCRdb to the early 2020s). With respect to this clonotype: Its specific antigen is unknown. Base qualities are not at hand, and no much larger clone is one base apart.

The CDR3, cysteine through phenylalanine, is 12 amino acids long. Just the 36-base CDR3 DNA is kept, in frame starting at base 1. Via the germline V gene, CDR1 is MNHEY and CDR2 SVGAGI. Between the V and J ends, shortened by 6 bases and 7 bases respectively, the junction contains 12 bases. Library preparation employed RT-PCR. Data came from a NextSeq 550. The public sequencing data were trimmed at Q25 with fastp and processed into clonotypes with MiXCR by TCRdb, which kept only in-frame beta chains. Identical CDR3 proteins give one entry, which carries the most common genes and DNA. The sample table lists a few hundred thousand distinct CDR3 sequences, around 40% of them with a count of one. The top ten hold about 9.9% of the sample.

The source is a human donor who was either an allogeneic HSCT recipient or a stem cell or donor lymphocyte infusion donor (not recorded which). It is not recorded whose cells these are; they may come from a transplant donor. The specimen was blood, either unsorted or a sorted T cell fraction (not recorded which). In this chain, TRBV6-5 is recombined with TRBJ1-2; the best D guess is TRBD1, with 6 bases matching. The sequenced DNA is TGTGCCAGCAGAGACACAGGGTTTGGCTACACCTTC. Translated, it gives CASRDTGFGYTF.